This note documents a single T cell receptor beta chain sequence. No antigen is known for it. No base quality values were provided; no much bigger clone lies one nucleotide off. Library preparation used the immunoSEQ multiplex PCR assay. As stored in TCRdb, this immuneACCESS dataset retains in-frame rearrangements with V and J assigned. A fraction of the clones does not appear; measured against another copy, unresolved V genes explain less than half of the discrepancy, and the remainder lacks a known reason. This sample holds 15,000 or so clones; more than 70% were observed only once. In total, the top ten clones hold 10% to 13% of the sample. This specimen belongs to a study of technical replicates of blood from several donors listed by TCRdb under 2017. The source material was PBMCs. This TCR was sampled from a human donor in good health.

The DNA sequence follows: TGCGCCAGCAGCCCCACCGGACTAGCGGGAGTAGAGACCCAGTACTTC. Its coded protein is CASSPTGLAGVETQYF. This sequence uses TRBV5-1 and TRBJ2-5; the junction holds 13 bases that match TRBD2. V and J are trimmed by 4 bases and 4 bases, and the gene matches miss 7 bases of the junction. CDR1 SGHRS and CDR2 YFSETQ are derived from the germline V gene. Its CDR3 holds 16 amino acids, cysteine through phenylalanine. Only the CDR3 DNA is retained, 48 bases long and in frame from the first base. The full variable domain, with segments outside the CDR3 supplied by the reference TRBV5-1 and TRBJ2-5 proteins, appears as KAGVTQTPRYLIKTRGQQVTLSCSPISGHRSVSWYQQTPGQGLQFLFEYFSETQRNKGNFPGRFSGRQFSNSRSEMNVSTLELGDSALYLCASSPTGLAGVETQYFGPGTRLLVL.